This TCR beta chain was sequenced in a study of blood T cell repertoires in COVID-19. Data came from immunoSEQ multiplex PCR; TCRdb stores just in-frame clones and leaves some out. The sample lists more than 300,000 clones, just over 90% occurring once. Clinical history reported by participants formed the basis on which cohorts were assigned. There are 15 residues in the CDR3. Losses at the gene ends were 0 bases for V and 4 bases for J; bases not matched to a gene: 3. CDR1 SGDLS and CDR2 YYNGEE come from the germline V gene. Input material: PBMCs or T cells enriched from blood (not recorded which). The receptor comes from a woman aged 40 to 50 who had been exposed to COVID-19. The rearrangement uses TRBV9 and TRBJ2-2; 7 positions match TRBD1. CDR3 protein: CASSVVGGGTGELFF. CDR3 nucleotide sequence: TGTGCCAGCAGCGTAGTAGGGGGCGGCACCGGGGAGCTGTTTTTT. Full variable domain (outside the CDR3, taken from reference TRBV9 and TRBJ2-2): DSGVTQTPKHLITATGQRVTLRCSPRSGDLSVYWYQQSLDQGLQFLIQYYNGEERAKGNILERFSAQQFPDLHSELNLSSLELGDSALYFCASSVVGGGTGELFFGEGSRLTVL.